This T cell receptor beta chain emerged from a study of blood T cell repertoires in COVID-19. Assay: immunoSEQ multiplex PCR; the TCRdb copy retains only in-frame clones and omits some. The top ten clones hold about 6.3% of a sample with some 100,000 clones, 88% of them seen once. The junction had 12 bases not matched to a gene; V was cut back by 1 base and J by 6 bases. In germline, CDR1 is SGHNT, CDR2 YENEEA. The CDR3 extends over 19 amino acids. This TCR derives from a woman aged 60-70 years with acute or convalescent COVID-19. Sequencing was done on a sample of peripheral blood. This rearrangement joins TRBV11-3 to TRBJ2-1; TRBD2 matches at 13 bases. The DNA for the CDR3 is TGTGCCAGCAGCTTAGCTTCGGTAGGGGGACTAGCGGGATCCAATGAGCAGTTCTTC. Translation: CASSLASVGGLAGSNEQFF.